This T cell receptor beta chain is from a study of neurological immune-mediated disorders (dated by TCRdb to between 2018 and 2020). Regarding the complete study: Of the 35 or so multiple sclerosis patients, around 31 had relapsing-remitting MS and 3 had secondary progressive MS. Of the approximately 70 subjects in the cohort, about 14 were HAM/TSP patients, some 34 were multiple sclerosis patients, and about 20 were healthy controls. Peripheral blood TCR-beta repertoires from HTLV-I-associated myelopathy (HAM/TSP) patients, multiple sclerosis patients and healthy controls were compared by UMI-based sequencing. The 85 to 110 TCR-beta libraries included longitudinal samples, technical triplicates and paired sorted CD4+ and CD8+ T-cell subsets alongside PBMC samples. Study-wide conclusions, independent of this receptor: The highest TCR clonal expansion was observed in HAM/TSP patients, whereas the lowest was observed in MS patients, even when compared with healthy controls. Repertoires from 18 of 34 MS patients were grouped by phylogenetic analysis into a cluster of related CDR3 sequences, suggesting a possible repertoire-level signature. Expanded clones from different subjects shared no identical CDR3 amino acid sequences, which suggests that TCR-beta repertoires were private in all groups. No clinical or MRI features were associated with the MS cluster, and the authors said that larger cohorts are needed.

Here V drops 7 bases and J drops 3 bases, and the junction holds 7 bases not matched to any gene. From the cysteine up to the phenylalanine, the CDR3 has a length of 15 residues. Only the CDR3 part of the read is kept: 45 bases, read in frame from the first base. Looking up the germline V gene yields CDR1 ENHRY and CDR2 SYGVKD. Libraries from unsorted PBMCs were made from 2 million PBMCs kept in RNAlater at -80 degrees C until RNA extraction. Multiple sclerosis patients were enrolled in a US clinical protocol evaluating disease progression by magnetic resonance imaging. Peripheral blood was subjected to Ficoll-Hypaque density gradient centrifugation to isolate PBMCs, which were then cryopreserved in liquid nitrogen. cDNA synthesis used template-switch 5'RACE with a primer carrying a 10-nucleotide random unique molecular identifier tagging each TCR transcript. Each sequencing run produced over 200 million TCR-beta sequences covering 15-18 subjects. Total RNA was extracted with the RNeasy kit. The KAPA Real-time Library Amplification kit was used to amplify TCR-beta VDJ regions with primers targeting the TCR constant region and the 5'RACE anchor. A first PCR added sample indexes and Illumina adaptors, after which a second PCR increased the library yield. After Ampure bead purification, the TCR product of roughly 650 bp was size-selected on a 2% E-gel SizeSelection system. Before pooling, library quality was checked on a Bioanalyzer, concentration was measured with Qubit, and libraries were quantified with the Kapa Library Quantification kit. An Illumina HiSeq 2500 sequenced the libraries paired-end 2 x 150 bp. To increase sequence diversity, about 23-30% phiX was spiked into each library pool. The study's own analysis went as follows. The UMI-based MiGEC pipeline processed quality-filtered reads and removed over 85% of raw TCR sequences during error correction. VDJ genes were aligned to IMGT germline references, and each clonotype was defined by a unique CDR3 amino acid sequence together with V-J genes. Clonal expansion, Shannon diversity, and CDR3 relatedness (CalcPairwiseDistances, ClusterSamples) were evaluated with VDJtools, and phylogenetic trees were built with CLCbio workbench. Expanded clones were defined as having at least 8 unique UMIs, based on coefficient-of-variation modelling across technical triplicates. In TCRdb, the public reads were trimmed at Q25 with fastp and aligned with MiXCR, with productive beta chains retained. Each CDR3 protein gets just one entry, which takes the most common genes and DNA from the rows behind it. The V and J calls come from TCRdb's annotation, not from the publication. Across this sample there are about 82,000 distinct CDR3 sequences, with around 2.6% seen only once. The leading ten clones occupy about 1% of the sample.

This clonotype was counted ten times or more. Its antigen remains unidentified. No base-level quality is on record; no much larger clone is a single base apart. This TCR was recovered from a woman in her twenties or thirties with multiple sclerosis. The sequence is built from TRBV10-3 and TRBJ2-1, and 9 junctional nucleotides match TRBD2. Sequencing was performed on PBMCs. The sequenced DNA is TGTGCCATCATGGGGGAACTAGCGGGCTACAATGAGCAGTTCTTC. Its protein is CAIMGELAGYNEQFF.